This entry concerns a single T cell receptor beta chain. What it recognizes is unknown. This sample was taken from a study of cytomegalovirus exposure and HLA in healthy donors. Study summary: HLA-typed donors contributed 65 million to 95 million unique TCRs, which were held in an early data release.

60 Vbeta and 13 Jbeta primers were used in PCR. Clones were sequenced by immunoSEQ multiplex PCR, and TCRdb holds only the in-frame ones, with some missing. The listing contains tens of thousands of clones. Study results and limitations: With high specificity and sensitivity, the classifier reportedly diagnosed cytomegalovirus status. In vitro experiments confirmed that three CMV-associated chains were specific for CMV antigens.

The CDR3 has 15 residues. Germline CDR1 and CDR2: MNHNY and SVGAGI (reference sequence). V lost 1 base to trimming and J lost 3 bases, with 12 bases between them. The chain combines TRBV6-6 with TRBJ1-1, with D maybe TRBD1 (5 bases). The source material was PBMCs. This TCR derives from a woman in her thirties or forties in good health and CMV-seronegative. CDR3 sequence: CASSYFQGRDTEAFF. CDR3 coding DNA: TGTGCCAGCAGTTACTTCCAGGGCAGGGACACTGAAGCTTTCTTT.